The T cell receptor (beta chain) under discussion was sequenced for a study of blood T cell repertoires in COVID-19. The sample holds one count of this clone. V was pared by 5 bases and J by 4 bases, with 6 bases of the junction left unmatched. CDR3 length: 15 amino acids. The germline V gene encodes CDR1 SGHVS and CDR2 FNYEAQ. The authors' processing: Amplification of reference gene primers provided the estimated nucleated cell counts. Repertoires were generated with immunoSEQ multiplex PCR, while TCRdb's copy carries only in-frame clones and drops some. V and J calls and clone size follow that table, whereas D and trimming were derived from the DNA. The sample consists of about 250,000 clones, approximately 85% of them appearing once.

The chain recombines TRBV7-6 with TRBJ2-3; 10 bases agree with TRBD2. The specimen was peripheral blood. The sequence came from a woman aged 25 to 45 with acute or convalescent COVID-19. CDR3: CASSPRTSGADTQYF. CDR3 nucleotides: TGTGCCAGCAGCCCCCGGACTAGCGGAGCAGATACGCAGTATTTT. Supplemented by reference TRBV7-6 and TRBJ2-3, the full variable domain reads GAGVSQSPRYKVTKRGQDVALRCDPISGHVSLYWYRQALGQGPEFLTYFNYEAQQDKSGLPNDRFSAERPEGSISTLTIQRTEQRDSAMYRCASSPRTSGADTQYFGPGTRLTVL.